This T cell receptor (beta chain) was recovered during a study of shared clonotypes between healthy human individuals. Study outcomes and limitations: Among the subsets, naive ones generally showed larger estimated richness than memory ones. Limitation of the genetic and exposure-history diversity represented came from the few donors.

Germline CDR1 is SGHRS and CDR2 is YFSETQ. CDR3 size: 13 residues. V shed 2 bases and J shed 7 bases, with 10 bases lying between them. Worth noting for this clone: Its antigen remains unknown.

Only in-frame clones appear in the TCRdb table, and some are missing; sequencing was by immunoSEQ multiplex PCR. The profile shows about 1 million clones, about 80% of them singletons. Sequencing used memory CD4+ T cells sorted from blood. Subset specified: CD45RA-negative fraction. This chain joins TRBV5-1 and TRBJ1-5; a weak D match, TRBD1 (5 bases). The sequence came from a man younger than 35 in good health. CDR3 sequence: CASSFDRGQPQHF. The CDR3, as DNA: TGCGCCAGCAGCTTTGACAGAGGCCAGCCCCAGCATTTT.